This is a list of T cell receptor beta chains from one sample in a study of blood T cells in healthy people across ages. Each CDR3 protein gets one entry after TCRdb re-called the 5' RACE reads with MiXCR. Counted here are more than 1 million distinct CDR3 sequences, 35% to 50% occurring once; the ten biggest clones make up approximately 20%. Sequenced material: blood. These receptors came from a woman aged 60-70 years in good health. Both conserved end residues are part of each CDR3. The order of the fields is J gene, clone size, D gene, V gene, CDR3 DNA, CDR3 protein. A D gene is named only where the DNA matches it firmly. Clone size is shown for a subset of rows, as once, few, many or a class of expanded clone.

TRBJ2-4 few TRBD2 TRBV7-6 TGTGCCAGCAGCTTAGCGGCGAGGCGGGAGAGACCGGGAAACATTCAGTACTTC CASSLAARRERPGNIQYF
TRBJ2-3 NA TRBD1 TRBV20-1 TGCAGTGCTAGATCCGGGACCAGGGGGCGCACAGATACGCAGTATTTT CSARSGTRGRTDTQYF
TRBJ1-1 NA NA TRBV29-1 TGCAGCGCCCCAGAGGGGAGCGGCGGCACTGAAGCTTTCTTT CSAPEGSGGTEAFF
TRBJ1-1 NA TRBD1 TRBV3-1 TGTGCCAGCAGCCAAGACAGGGGGAGATTTGAAGCTTTCTTT CASSQDRGRFEAFF
TRBJ2-1 few NA TRBV12-3/TRBV12-4 TGTGCCAGCAGTTTAGGGGGAGTAGCGTCGTACAATGAGCAGTTCTTC CASSLGGVASYNEQFF
TRBJ2-7 few NA TRBV11-2 TGTGCCAGCAGCTTAGGTCGGGGCGGCGAGCAGTACTTC CASSLGRGGEQYF
TRBJ1-1 NA NA TRBV27 TGTGCCAGCTTTCGCGGGGGCACCGAAGCTTTCTTT CASFRGGTEAFF
TRBJ2-7 NA TRBD1 TRBV9 TGTGCCAGCAGCTCGGGGGGACAGGGGGCGCGAGAGCAGTACTTC CASSSGGQGAREQYF
TRBJ2-7 few NA TRBV7-9 TGTGCCAGCAGTCACCAACCGGATGAGCAGTACTTC CASSHQPDEQYF
TRBJ1-2 few NA TRBV6-1 TGTGCCAGCACCGACTTACGGCCAGGAGGCTACACCTTC CASTDLRPGGYTF
TRBJ2-1 NA TRBD2 TRBV4-1 TGCGCCAGCAGCCAAGAAGGGACTAGCGGTGATGAGCAGTTCTTC CASSQEGTSGDEQFF
TRBJ1-2 NA NA TRBV6-5 TGTGCCAGCAGTTACTCGAGGGCCATTAACTATGGCTACACCTTC CASSYSRAINYGYTF
TRBJ2-7 few NA TRBV6-2/TRBV6-3 TGTGCCAGCAGTTACTCGCAGGGTCGACACGACGAGCAGTACTTC CASSYSQGRHDEQYF
TRBJ2-7 few TRBD2 TRBV7-2 TGTGCCAGCAGCCCGTGGACTAGCGGGAGCTCCTACGAGCAGTACTTC CASSPWTSGSSYEQYF
TRBJ2-1 few TRBD1 TRBV15 TGTGCCACCAGCAGTCCCGGGACAGGGACCCGCTCCTACAATGAGCAGTTCTTC CATSSPGTGTRSYNEQFF
TRBJ2-6 few TRBD1 TRBV10-3 TGTGCCATCAGGGGACAGGGGGCGAGAGGGGCCAACGTCCTGACTTTC CAIRGQGARGANVLTF
TRBJ1-4 NA NA TRBV21-1 TGTGCCAGCATCCAACAGGGAGGGGGTGAAAAACTGTTTTTT CASIQQGGGEKLFF